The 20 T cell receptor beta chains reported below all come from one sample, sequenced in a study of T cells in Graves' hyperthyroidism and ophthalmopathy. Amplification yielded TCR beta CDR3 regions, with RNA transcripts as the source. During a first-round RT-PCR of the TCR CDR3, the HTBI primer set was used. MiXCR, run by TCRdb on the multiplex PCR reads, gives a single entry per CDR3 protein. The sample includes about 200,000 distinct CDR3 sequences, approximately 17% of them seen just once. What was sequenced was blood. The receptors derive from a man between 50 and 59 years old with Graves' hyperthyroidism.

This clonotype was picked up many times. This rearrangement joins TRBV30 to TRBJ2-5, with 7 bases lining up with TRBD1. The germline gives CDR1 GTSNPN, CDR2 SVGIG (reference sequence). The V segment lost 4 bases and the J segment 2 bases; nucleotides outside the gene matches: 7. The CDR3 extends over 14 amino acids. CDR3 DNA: TGTGCCTGGAACCCGGGACAGTATCAAGAGACCCAGTACTTC. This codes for CAWNPGQYQETQYF.

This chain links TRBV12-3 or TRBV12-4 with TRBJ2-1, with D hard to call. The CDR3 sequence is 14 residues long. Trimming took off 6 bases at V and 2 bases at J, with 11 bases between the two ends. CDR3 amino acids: CASSLAVAYNEQFF. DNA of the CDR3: TGTGCCAGCAGCCTTGCGGTAGCCTACAATGAGCAGTTCTTC.

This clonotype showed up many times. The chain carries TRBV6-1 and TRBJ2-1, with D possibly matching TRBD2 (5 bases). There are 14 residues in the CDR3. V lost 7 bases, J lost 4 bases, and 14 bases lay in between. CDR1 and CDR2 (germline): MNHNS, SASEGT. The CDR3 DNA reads TGTGCCAGCAATCCGATACGGGAATACAATGAGCAGTTCTTC. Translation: CASNPIREYNEQFF.

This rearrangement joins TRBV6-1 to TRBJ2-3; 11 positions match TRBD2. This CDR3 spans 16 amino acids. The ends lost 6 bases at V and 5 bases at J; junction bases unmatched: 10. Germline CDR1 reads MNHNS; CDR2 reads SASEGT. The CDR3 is CASRSGTSGWRDTQYF. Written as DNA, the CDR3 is TGTGCCAGCAGGTCCGGGACTAGCGGATGGAGAGATACGCAGTATTTT.

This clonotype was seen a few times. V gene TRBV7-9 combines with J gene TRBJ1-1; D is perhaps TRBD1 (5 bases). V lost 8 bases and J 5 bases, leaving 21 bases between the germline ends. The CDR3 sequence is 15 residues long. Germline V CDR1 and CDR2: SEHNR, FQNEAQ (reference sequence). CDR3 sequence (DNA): TGTGCCAGCGGGCTCCCGGGGGACCCGAGGACTGAAGCTTTCTTT. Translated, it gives CASGLPGDPRTEAFF.

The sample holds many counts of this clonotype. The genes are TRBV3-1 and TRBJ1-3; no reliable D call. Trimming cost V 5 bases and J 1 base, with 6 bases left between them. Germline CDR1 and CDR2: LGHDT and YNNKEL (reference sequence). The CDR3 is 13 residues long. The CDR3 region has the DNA TGTGCCAGCAGCGCTACATCTGGAAACACCATATATTTT. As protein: CASSATSGNTIYF. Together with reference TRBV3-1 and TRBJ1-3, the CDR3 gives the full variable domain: DTAVSQTPKYLVTQMGNDKSIKCEQNLGHDTMYWYKQDSKKFLKIMFSYNNKELIINETVPNRFSPKSPDKAHLNLHINSLELGDSAVYFCASSATSGNTIYFGEGSWLTVV.

The CDR3 reads CASSLDGGGPAGELFF. The CDR3 nucleotides read TGTGCCAGCAGTTTAGATGGTGGGGGGCCTGCCGGGGAGCTGTTTTTT. The genes are TRBV28 and TRBJ2-2, with D perhaps given as TRBD1 or TRBD2 (6 bases each). Trimming left V 2 bases short and J 6 bases short, with 16 bases between. Germline values: CDR1 MDHEN, CDR2 SYDVKM. The CDR3 is made up of 16 amino acids.

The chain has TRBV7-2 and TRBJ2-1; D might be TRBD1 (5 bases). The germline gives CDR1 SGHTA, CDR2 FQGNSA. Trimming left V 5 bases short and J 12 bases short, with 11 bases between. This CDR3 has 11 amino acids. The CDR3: CASSRGSWQFF. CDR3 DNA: TGTGCCAGCAGCAGGGGCTCTTGGCAGTTCTTC.

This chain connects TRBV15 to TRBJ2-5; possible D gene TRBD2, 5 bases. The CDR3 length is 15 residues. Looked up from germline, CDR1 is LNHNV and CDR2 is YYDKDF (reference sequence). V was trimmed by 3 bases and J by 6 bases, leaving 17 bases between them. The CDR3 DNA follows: TGTGCCACCAGCAGTCCCGGGATCGAGCAAAAGACCCAGTACTTC. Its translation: CATSSPGIEQKTQYF.

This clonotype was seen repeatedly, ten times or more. Here the CDR3 reads CASSFTGASTDTQYF. CDR3 sequence (DNA): TGTGCCAGCAGTTTTACCGGGGCTAGCACAGATACGCAGTATTTT. The chain employs TRBV6-1 and TRBJ2-3; the D gene could be TRBD1 or TRBD2 (5 bases each). CDR3 length: 15 amino acids. Trimming cost V 5 bases and J 0 bases, with 12 bases left between them. The germline gives CDR1 MNHNS, CDR2 SASEGT.

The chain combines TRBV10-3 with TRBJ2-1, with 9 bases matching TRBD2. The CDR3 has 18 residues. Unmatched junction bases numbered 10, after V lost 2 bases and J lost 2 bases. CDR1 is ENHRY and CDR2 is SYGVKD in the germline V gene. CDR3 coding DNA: TGTGCCATCAGTGAGCGAGGACTAGCGTTATCGGCCTACAATGAGCAGTTCTTC. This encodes CAISERGLALSAYNEQFF.

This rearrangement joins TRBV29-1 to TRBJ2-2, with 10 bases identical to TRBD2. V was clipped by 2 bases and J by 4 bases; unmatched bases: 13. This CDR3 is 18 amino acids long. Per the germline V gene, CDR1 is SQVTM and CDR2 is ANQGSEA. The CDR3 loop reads CSVEWSGSGRDGTGELFF. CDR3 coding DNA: TGCAGCGTTGAATGGTCAGGGAGCGGGAGGGATGGCACCGGGGAGCTGTTTTTT.

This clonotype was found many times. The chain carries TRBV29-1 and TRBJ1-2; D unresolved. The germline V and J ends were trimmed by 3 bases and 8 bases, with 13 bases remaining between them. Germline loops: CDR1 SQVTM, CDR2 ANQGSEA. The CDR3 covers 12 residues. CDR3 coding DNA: TGCAGCGTTGACAAGGGATCGAGAGGCTACACCTTC. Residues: CSVDKGSRGYTF. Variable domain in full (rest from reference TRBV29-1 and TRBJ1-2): SAVISQKPSRDICQRGTSLTIQCQVDSQVTMMFWYRQQPGQSLTLIATANQGSEATYESGFVIDKFPISRPNLTFSTLTVSNMSPEDSSIYLCSVDKGSRGYTFGSGTRLTVV.

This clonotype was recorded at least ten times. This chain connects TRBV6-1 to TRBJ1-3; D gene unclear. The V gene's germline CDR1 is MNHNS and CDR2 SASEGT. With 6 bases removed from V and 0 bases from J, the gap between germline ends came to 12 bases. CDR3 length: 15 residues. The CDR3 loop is CASSIEAGSGNTIYF. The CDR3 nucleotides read TGTGCCAGCAGCATAGAGGCCGGCTCTGGAAACACCATATATTTT.

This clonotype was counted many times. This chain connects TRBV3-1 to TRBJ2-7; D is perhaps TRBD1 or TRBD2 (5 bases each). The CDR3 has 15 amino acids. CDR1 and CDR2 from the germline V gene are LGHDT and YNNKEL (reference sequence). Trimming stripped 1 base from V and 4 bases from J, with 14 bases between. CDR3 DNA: TGTGCCAGCAGCCAAGGAAGAGGGGAAAGGTACGAGCAGTACTTC. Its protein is CASSQGRGERYEQYF.

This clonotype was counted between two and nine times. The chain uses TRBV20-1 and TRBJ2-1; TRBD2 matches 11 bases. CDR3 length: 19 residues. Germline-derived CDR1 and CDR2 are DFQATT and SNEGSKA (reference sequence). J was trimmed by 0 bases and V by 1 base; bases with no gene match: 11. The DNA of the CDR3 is TGCAGTGCTAGAGGACTAGCGGGGATCATGTTCTACTCCTACAATGAGCAGTTCTTC. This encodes CSARGLAGIMFYSYNEQFF.

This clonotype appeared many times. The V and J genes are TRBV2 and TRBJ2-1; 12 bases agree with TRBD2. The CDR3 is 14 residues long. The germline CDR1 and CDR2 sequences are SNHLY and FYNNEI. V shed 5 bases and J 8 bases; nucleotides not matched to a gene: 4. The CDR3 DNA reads TGTGCCAGCAGTACTAGCGGGAGGTGGGATGAGCAGTTCTTC. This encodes CASSTSGRWDEQFF.

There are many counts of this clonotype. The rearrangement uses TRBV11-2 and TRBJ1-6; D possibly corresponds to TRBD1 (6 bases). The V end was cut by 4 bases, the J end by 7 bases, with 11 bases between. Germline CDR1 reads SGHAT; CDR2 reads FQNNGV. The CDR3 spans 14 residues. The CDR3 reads CASSSLTGNSPLHF. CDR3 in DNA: TGTGCCAGCAGCTCACTCACAGGGAATTCACCCCTCCACTTT.

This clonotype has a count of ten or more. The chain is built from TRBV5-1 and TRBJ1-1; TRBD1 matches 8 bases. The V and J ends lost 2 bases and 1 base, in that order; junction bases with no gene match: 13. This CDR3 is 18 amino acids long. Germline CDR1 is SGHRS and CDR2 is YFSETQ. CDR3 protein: CASSFKVLDRAQNTEAFF. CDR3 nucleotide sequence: TGCGCCAGCAGCTTTAAGGTTCTGGACAGGGCACAGAACACTGAAGCTTTCTTT.

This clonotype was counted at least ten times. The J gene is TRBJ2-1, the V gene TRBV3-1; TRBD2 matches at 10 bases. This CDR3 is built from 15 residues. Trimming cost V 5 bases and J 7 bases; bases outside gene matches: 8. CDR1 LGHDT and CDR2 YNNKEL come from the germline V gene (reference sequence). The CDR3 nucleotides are TGTGCCAGCAGCAGCTTAAGCGGGAGGGTAAATGAGCAGTTCTTC. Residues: CASSSLSGRVNEQFF.